These T cell receptor beta chains were read from a single sample in a study of cytomegalovirus exposure and HLA in healthy donors. Repertoires were generated with immunoSEQ multiplex PCR, while TCRdb's copy carries only in-frame clones and drops some. The table records 140,000 or so clones, nearly 85% of them present only once. Material: PBMCs. The source is a male donor in good health and CMV-seronegative. Each CDR3 is given with its conserved first and last residue. Each record gives: J gene, clone size, D gene, V gene, CDR3 DNA, CDR3 protein. The D gene is left open where the match is weak. Clone size is stated in some rows and not others, as once, few, many or a class when expanded.

J: TRBJ1-1; size: -; D: TRBD1; V: TRBV29-1; DNA: TGCAGCGTTTGGACAGGACTTGAAGCTTTCTTT; CDR3: CSVWTGLEAFF
J: TRBJ1-5; size: few; D: TRBD1; V: TRBV27; DNA: TGTGCCAGCCGACACGGGACAGGGGGCAATCAGCCCCAGCATTTT; CDR3: CASRHGTGGNQPQHF
J: TRBJ2-7; size: -; D: -; V: TRBV11-1; DNA: TGTGCCAGCAGCCTCATGTGGGGGGTCGAGCAGTACTTC; CDR3: CASSLMWGVEQYF
J: TRBJ1-1; size: -; D: -; V: TRBV19; DNA: TGTGCCAGTAGTATAGTCACGGGTGAAGCTTTCTTT; CDR3: CASSIVTGEAFF
J: TRBJ1-1; size: -; D: -; V: TRBV9; DNA: TGTGCCAGCAGCGTCGCGTTTCACCCCGACACTGAAGCTTTCTTT; CDR3: CASSVAFHPDTEAFF
J: TRBJ1-3; size: -; D: -; V: TRBV28; DNA: TGTGCCAGCAGCCCCGGGGGCGGGGGTGGCTCTGGAAACACCATATATTTT; CDR3: CASSPGGGGGSGNTIYF
J: TRBJ2-7; size: -; D: -; V: TRBV2; DNA: TGTGCCAGTGAGGAGGAAACGACCTACGAGCAGTACTTC; CDR3: CASEEETTYEQYF
J: TRBJ1-1; size: -; D: -; V: TRBV6-5; DNA: TGTGCCAGCAGTTACGGGGGGTCTGAAGCTTTCTTT; CDR3: CASSYGGSEAFF
J: TRBJ2-2; size: -; D: -; V: TRBV29-1; DNA: TGCAGCGTTCGGGAGAACACCGGGGAGCTGTTTTTT; CDR3: CSVRENTGELFF
J: TRBJ2-2; size: -; D: TRBD1; V: TRBV7-2; DNA: TGTGCCAGCAGCTCCCCTCCAAGGACAGGGGACACCGGGGAGCTGTTTTTT; CDR3: CASSSPPRTGDTGELFF
J: TRBJ2-7; size: -; D: TRBD1; V: TRBV16; DNA: TGTGCCAGCAGCCGGGGACAGGCGGTTACGATGGGGCAGTACTTC; CDR3: CASSRGQAVTMGQYF
J: TRBJ2-5; size: -; D: TRBD2; V: TRBV5-4; DNA: TGTGCCAGCAGCTCTAAACTAGCGCAAGAGACCCAGTACTTC; CDR3: CASSSKLAQETQYF
J: TRBJ2-1; size: -; D: -; V: TRBV14; DNA: TGTGCCAGCAGCCAAGCTCCGGACAGTAGCTCCTACAATGAGCAGTTCTTC; CDR3: CASSQAPDSSSYNEQFF
J: TRBJ2-1; size: -; D: -; V: TRBV11-2; DNA: TGTGCCAGCAGCTCCACTATTCTGGAGCAGTTCTTC; CDR3: CASSSTILEQFF
J: TRBJ1-5; size: -; D: -; V: TRBV28; DNA: TGTGCCAGCAGCCCGGGACACCGTCGCAATCAGCCCCAGCATTTT; CDR3: CASSPGHRRNQPQHF
J: TRBJ2-1; size: -; D: TRBD2; V: TRBV7-6; DNA: TGTGCCAGCAGCCAAGTAGCGGGGAGCTCCTACAATGAGCAGTTCTTC; CDR3: CASSQVAGSSYNEQFF
J: TRBJ1-1; size: -; D: TRBD1; V: TRBV6-5; DNA: TGTGCCAGCAGTTTACAGGGGTCCCACACTGAAGCTTTCTTT; CDR3: CASSLQGSHTEAFF
J: TRBJ2-7; size: -; D: -; V: TRBV27; DNA: TGTGCCAGTATTTTAAGGGGGGGGCCGGCCTACGAGCAGTACTTC; CDR3: CASILRGGPAYEQYF
J: TRBJ2-7; size: once; D: TRBD1; V: TRBV7-9; DNA: TGTTCCAGCAGCTCTCGTAATCTACCACAGGGGGCGCTGGACGAGCAGTACTTC; CDR3: CSSSSRNLPQGALDEQYF
J: TRBJ2-7; size: -; D: TRBD1; V: TRBV30; DNA: TGTGCCTGGAGTCCGGGATATGGGACAGGGGCCGAGCAGTACTTC; CDR3: CAWSPGYGTGAEQYF
J: TRBJ1-2; size: once; D: TRBD1; V: TRBV9; DNA: TGTGCCAGCAGCGCCCCGACAGGGAACGGAGGCTACACCTTC; CDR3: CASSAPTGNGGYTF
J: TRBJ1-1; size: -; D: -; V: TRBV13; DNA: TGTGCCAGCAGCTCCGGACCTACAGGAATCACTGAAGCTTTCTTT; CDR3: CASSSGPTGITEAFF
J: TRBJ2-5; size: -; D: -; V: TRBV27; DNA: TGTGCCAGCAGTATCTTGTACCAAGAGACCCAGTACTTC; CDR3: CASSILYQETQYF
J: TRBJ2-5; size: -; D: -; V: TRBV10-1; DNA: TGCGCCAGTAGTTGCGGGGCAGAGACCCAGTACTTC; CDR3: CASSCGAETQYF
J: TRBJ2-5; size: -; D: -; V: TRBV5-4; DNA: TGTGCCAGCAGCTTGGGGGCTAAAACGATGGATTCAGAGACCCAGTACTTC; CDR3: CASSLGAKTMDSETQYF
J: TRBJ1-1; size: -; D: TRBD1; V: TRBV11-2; DNA: TGTGCCAGCAGTACGACAGGGGGCACTGAAGCTTTCTTT; CDR3: CASSTTGGTEAFF
J: TRBJ2-4; size: -; D: TRBD2; V: TRBV5-6; DNA: TGTGCCAGCAGCTCCTATAGCGGGAACGTCTTCGAAAACATTCAGTACTTC; CDR3: CASSSYSGNVFENIQYF
J: TRBJ2-7; size: -; D: -; V: TRBV15; DNA: TGTGCCGCCAGCAGAGATATTGGGGGCCACGAGCAGTACTTC; CDR3: CAASRDIGGHEQYF
J: TRBJ1-2; size: -; D: -; V: TRBV27; DNA: TGTGCCACCCTAGGGGGAAATACACGTGGCTACACCTTC; CDR3: CATLGGNTRGYTF
J: TRBJ2-5; size: -; D: -; V: TRBV7-8; DNA: TGTGCCAGCAGCTTAGGGCGGGGCTCGGAGACCCAGTACTTC; CDR3: CASSLGRGSETQYF
J: TRBJ2-3; size: -; D: TRBD2; V: TRBV9; DNA: TGTGCCAGCAGCGTAGTTAGCGGGACGACAGATACGCAGTATTTT; CDR3: CASSVVSGTTDTQYF
J: TRBJ2-3; size: -; D: -; V: TRBV6-1; DNA: TGTGCCAGCAGCGCTCTCCCCACTAGCACAGATACGCAGTATTTT; CDR3: CASSALPTSTDTQYF
J: TRBJ1-3; size: -; D: TRBD1; V: TRBV18; DNA: TGTGCCAGCTCACCACCTAGCTTCGGACAGGATTTCCCTGGAAACACCATATATTTT; CDR3: CASSPPSFGQDFPGNTIYF
J: TRBJ2-5; size: -; D: -; V: TRBV21-1; DNA: TGTGCCAGCAGCAACGGGACAGGGAAGGAGGGTCAGTACTTC; CDR3: CASSNGTGKEGQYF
J: TRBJ2-3; size: -; D: -; V: TRBV14; DNA: TGTGCCAGCAGCCAGTACAGATCCGATACGCAGTATTTT; CDR3: CASSQYRSDTQYF
J: TRBJ2-7; size: -; D: TRBD2; V: TRBV2; DNA: TGTGCCAGCATTACTAGCGGGGACTCCTACGAGCAGTACTTC; CDR3: CASITSGDSYEQYF
J: TRBJ2-7; size: -; D: TRBD2; V: TRBV29-1; DNA: TGCAGCGTTGAAGGGGGGGGTGCTAGCTCCTACGAGCAGTACTTC; CDR3: CSVEGGGASSYEQYF
J: TRBJ1-4; size: -; D: -; V: TRBV20-1; DNA: TGCAGTGCCGGGACTAATGAAAAACTGTTTTTT; CDR3: CSAGTNEKLFF